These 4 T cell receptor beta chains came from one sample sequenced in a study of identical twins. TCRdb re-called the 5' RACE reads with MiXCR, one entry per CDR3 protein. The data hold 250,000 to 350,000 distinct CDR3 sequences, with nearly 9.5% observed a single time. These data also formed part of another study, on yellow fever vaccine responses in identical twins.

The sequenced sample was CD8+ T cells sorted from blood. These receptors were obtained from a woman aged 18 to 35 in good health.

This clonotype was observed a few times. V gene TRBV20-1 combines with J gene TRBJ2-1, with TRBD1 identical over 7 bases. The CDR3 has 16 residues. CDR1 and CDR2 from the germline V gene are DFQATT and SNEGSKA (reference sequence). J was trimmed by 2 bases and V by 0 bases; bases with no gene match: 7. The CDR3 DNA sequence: TGCAGTGCTAGAGAGAGAACAGGGGAACCCTACAATGAGCAGTTCTTC. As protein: CSARERTGEPYNEQFF.

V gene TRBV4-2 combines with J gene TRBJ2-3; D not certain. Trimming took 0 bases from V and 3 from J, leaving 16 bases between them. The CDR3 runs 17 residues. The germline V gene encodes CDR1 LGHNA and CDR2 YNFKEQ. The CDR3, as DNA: TGTGCCAGCAGCCAAGATCGGACCGATCTCGGTACAGATACGCAGTATTTT. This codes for CASSQDRTDLGTDTQYF.

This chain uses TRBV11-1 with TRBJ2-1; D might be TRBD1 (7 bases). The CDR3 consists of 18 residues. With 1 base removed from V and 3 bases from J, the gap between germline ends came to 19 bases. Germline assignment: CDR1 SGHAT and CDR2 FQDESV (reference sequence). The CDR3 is CASSLELAGTALYNEQFF. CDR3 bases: TGTGCCAGCAGCTTAGAACTAGCCGGGACAGCTCTCTACAATGAGCAGTTCTTC.

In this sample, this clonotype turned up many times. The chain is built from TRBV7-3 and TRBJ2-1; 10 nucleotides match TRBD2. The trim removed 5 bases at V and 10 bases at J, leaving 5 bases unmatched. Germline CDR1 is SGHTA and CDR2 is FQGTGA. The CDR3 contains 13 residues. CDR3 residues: CASSILSGGEQFF. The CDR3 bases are TGTGCCAGCAGCATCCTTAGCGGGGGGGAGCAGTTCTTC.